This paragraph reports one T cell receptor beta chain. The data were produced by immunoSEQ multiplex PCR, yet TCRdb's version contains in-frame clones alone and is incomplete. This sample has fewer than 200,000 clones, with around 86% found just once. The entry originates in a study of blood T cell repertoires in COVID-19. The CDR3 loop spans 16 amino acids. Germline V gene data show CDR1 as SGHAT and CDR2 as FQDESV (reference sequence). Trimming left V 1 base short and J 0 bases short, with 9 bases between. The sequencing input was peripheral blood. The receptor was isolated from a woman in her 70s with COVID-19, enrolled during active disease. V gene TRBV11-1 combines with J gene TRBJ2-2, with D perhaps matching TRBD1 (5 bases). The CDR3 protein is CASSLGSGTNTGELFF. CDR3 DNA sequence: TGTGCCAGCAGCTTAGGTTCAGGGACGAACACCGGGGAGCTGTTTTTT.